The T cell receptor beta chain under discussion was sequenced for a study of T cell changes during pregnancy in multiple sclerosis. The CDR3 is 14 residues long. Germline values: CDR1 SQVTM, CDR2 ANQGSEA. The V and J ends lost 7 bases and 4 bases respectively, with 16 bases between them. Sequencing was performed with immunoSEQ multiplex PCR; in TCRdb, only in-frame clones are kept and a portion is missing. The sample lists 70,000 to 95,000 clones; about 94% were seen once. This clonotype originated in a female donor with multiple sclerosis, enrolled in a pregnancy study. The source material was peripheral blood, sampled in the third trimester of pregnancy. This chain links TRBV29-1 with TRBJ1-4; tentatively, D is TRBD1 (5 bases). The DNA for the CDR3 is TGCAGCGCCGGAGGAGGGGAGGGTAATGAAAAACTGTTTTTT. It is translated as CSAGGGEGNEKLFF.